This T cell receptor beta chain originates from a study of control samples from healthy donors and cancer patients (dated by TCRdb to 2020 to 2021). Libraries were prepared through the immunoSEQ multiplex PCR assay. TCRdb holds this immuneACCESS table with in-frame rearrangements only. Some clones are missing; in checked studies, unresolved V genes explain under half, and the rest has no known cause. This sample gives some 130,000 clones in total; roughly 92% of them show up just once. Of the sample, around 6% falls within the top ten clones. As to this clone: Which antigen it targets is not known. Base qualities are not recorded, but no much larger clone differs from it by a single base.

V is cut back by 3 bases and J by 1 base, with 8 bases in the junction unmatched. Including cysteine and phenylalanine, the CDR3 has 16 amino acids. The only DNA kept is the CDR3, 48 bases in frame from the first base. CDR1 and CDR2 are read off the germline V gene as MNHEY and SVGEGT. Sequenced sample: blood. The rearranged segments are TRBV6-2 or TRBV6-3 and TRBJ2-7, with 8 bases aligning to TRBD2. The sequence came from a man aged 18 to 29 in good health. The CDR3 region has the sequence CASSYEVGGGSYEQYF. The sequence in DNA is TGTGCCAGCAGTTATGAAGTGGGCGGGGGGTCCTACGAGCAGTACTTC.